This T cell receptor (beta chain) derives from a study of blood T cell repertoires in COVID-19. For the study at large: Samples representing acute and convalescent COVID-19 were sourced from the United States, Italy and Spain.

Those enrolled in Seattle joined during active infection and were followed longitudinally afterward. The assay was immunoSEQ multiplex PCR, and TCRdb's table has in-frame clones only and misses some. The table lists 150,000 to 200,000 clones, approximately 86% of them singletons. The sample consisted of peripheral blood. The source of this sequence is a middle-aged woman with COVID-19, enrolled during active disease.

The CDR3 sequence is CASSPGQANQPQHF. The CDR3 DNA follows: TGTGCCAGCAGCCCGGGACAGGCAAATCAGCCCCAGCATTTT. V usage is TRBV6-5 and J usage is TRBJ1-5; 8 bases align to TRBD1. Germline assignment: CDR1 MNHEY and CDR2 SVGAGI. The CDR3 has 14 residues. The ends lost 6 bases at V and 4 bases at J; junction bases unmatched: 5.